This T cell receptor beta chain was sequenced during a study of beta chain features in type 1 diabetes. Cells sorted by CD45RO/CCR7/CD25/CD127/CD95/CD27 comprised CD4+ naive, central memory, regulatory and stem cell-like memory cells. Whole-study findings and limits: A moderate, significant TCRB CDR3 shortening appeared in type 1 diabetes across four CD4+ subsets.

The study reverse transcribed the entire isolated RNA, so it sequenced expressed TCRB transcripts. The repertoire was sequenced with immunoSEQ multiplex PCR; TCRdb's copy has only in-frame clones and lacks some. Here the sample spans a few hundred thousand clones, 13% being singletons. Germline CDR1 is SEHNR and CDR2 is FQNEAQ (reference sequence). Trimming cost V 5 bases and J 7 bases, with 9 bases left between them. The CDR3 loop spans 12 amino acids. Regarding this clone: The antigen remains undetermined.

This receptor was taken from a young woman with type 1 diabetes. The chain carries TRBV7-9 and TRBJ1-5; D gene ambiguous. The sequenced material came from naive CD4+ T cells from blood. The CDR3 loop reads CASSASGQPQHF. In DNA form, the CDR3 reads TGTGCCAGCAGCGCCTCGGGGCAGCCCCAGCATTTT.